One sample yielded the 19 T cell receptor beta chains listed below, sequenced in a study of blood T cell repertoires in COVID-19. Clones were sequenced by immunoSEQ multiplex PCR, and TCRdb holds only the in-frame ones, with some missing. The sample includes roughly 200,000 clones, under 90% of them seen just once. The sequenced sample consisted of peripheral blood. The receptor source for this set is a woman over 75 with active or convalescent COVID-19.

The rearrangement links TRBV14 to TRBJ2-6; TRBD1 matches 7 bases. J gave up 1 base and V 4 bases, and 7 bases lay outside the gene matches. There are 17 residues in the CDR3. Per the germline V gene, CDR1 is SGHDN and CDR2 is FVKESK. Here the CDR3 reads CASSPGQQISGANVLTF. In DNA, the CDR3 is TGTGCCAGCAGCCCGGGACAGCAAATTTCTGGGGCCAACGTCCTGACTTTC.

CDR3 in amino acids: CASSLLAGIADTQYF. DNA for the CDR3: TGCGCCAGCAGCTTGCTAGCGGGAATTGCAGATACGCAGTATTTT. The chain recombines TRBV5-1 with TRBJ2-3, with TRBD2 identical over 9 bases. Germline loops: CDR1 SGHRS, CDR2 YFSETQ. The CDR3 length is 15 residues. Losses at the gene ends were 1 base for V and 4 bases for J; bases not matched to a gene: 4.

This chain uses TRBV4-2 with TRBJ1-1, with a possible D match to TRBD1 (5 bases). Germline values: CDR1 LGHNA, CDR2 YNFKEQ. CDR3 length: 19 amino acids. The V gene lost 0 bases and the J gene lost 1 base, with 21 bases spanning the gap. This chain's CDR3 is CASSQDPSGGGPRNTEAFF. The CDR3 DNA reads TGTGCCAGCAGCCAAGATCCATCCGGGGGTGGCCCCCGGAACACTGAAGCTTTCTTT.

V is TRBV6-5 and J is TRBJ2-7; D not resolved. The germline gives CDR1 MNHEY, CDR2 SVGAGI. The CDR3 length is 11 residues. The V end lost 6 bases, the J end lost 4 bases, and 7 bases lay between the germline ends. The DNA of the CDR3 is TGTGCCAGCAGCTCCTTATACGAGCAGTACTTC. It encodes CASSSLYEQYF.

This sequence joins TRBV18 and TRBJ1-4; 9 bases are shared with TRBD1. Germline CDR1 and CDR2: KGHSH and LQKENI. The trim removed 6 bases at V and 4 bases at J, leaving 6 bases unmatched. The CDR3 is 15 residues long. The CDR3 coding sequence is TGTGCCAGCTCGGACGAGGGACAGGGTAATGAAAAACTGTTTTTT. Translation gives CASSDEGQGNEKLFF.

This chain joins TRBV5-1 and TRBJ2-3; 10 bases are shared with TRBD1. V lost 4 bases to trimming and J lost 6 bases; unmatched junction nucleotides: 8. CDR1 is SGHRS and CDR2 is YFSETQ in the germline V gene. The CDR3 spans 15 residues. The CDR3 nucleotides are TGCGCCAGCAGCGCCTCGACAGGGGGCGGGGATACGCAGTATTTT. This codes for CASSASTGGGDTQYF. Variable domain in full (rest from reference TRBV5-1 and TRBJ2-3): KAGVTQTPRYLIKTRGQQVTLSCSPISGHRSVSWYQQTPGQGLQFLFEYFSETQRNKGNFPGRFSGRQFSNSRSEMNVSTLELGDSALYLCASSASTGGGDTQYFGPGTRLTVL.

The chain recombines TRBV12-3 or TRBV12-4 with TRBJ1-5, with 7 bases that match TRBD1. The CDR3 totals 13 residues. V dropped 4 bases and J dropped 7; count of bases not matched to a gene: 4. The CDR3 region has the DNA TGTGCCAGCAGTTCCCAGGGGGAGCAGCCCCAGCATTTT. This encodes CASSSQGEQPQHF.

This sequence joins TRBV30 and TRBJ1-4, with D tentatively TRBD1 (5 bases). V was cut by 3 bases and J by 5 bases, with 7 bases left in between. Germline values: CDR1 GTSNPN, CDR2 SVGIG (reference sequence). This CDR3 region has 12 residues. CDR3 residues: CAWSQGNEKLFF. In DNA, the CDR3 is TGTGCCTGGAGCCAGGGAAATGAAAAACTGTTTTTT.

V usage is TRBV30 and J usage is TRBJ1-5; TRBD1 matches at 10 bases. The CDR3 is made up of 14 amino acids. CDR1 is GTSNPN, CDR2 SVGIG, per germline (reference sequence). The V and J ends lost 3 bases and 6 bases, in that order; junction bases with no gene match: 5. This CDR3 reads CAWSRQGATQPQHF. CDR3 DNA: TGTGCCTGGAGCAGACAGGGGGCGACTCAGCCCCAGCATTTT.

The V gene is TRBV6-5, the J gene TRBJ1-2; a possible D gene is TRBD1 (5 bases). Germline values: CDR1 MNHEY, CDR2 SVGAGI. The CDR3 loop spans 13 amino acids. The CDR3 spells CSTIGTLGYGYTF. For the CDR3, the DNA is TGTTCAACGATCGGGACTCTTGGCTATGGCTACACCTTC.

The J gene is TRBJ1-2, the V gene TRBV2, with TRBD1 as a possible D gene (6 bases). This CDR3 has 15 residues. Trimming took 5 bases from V and 2 from J, leaving 15 bases between them. Looked up from germline, CDR1 is SNHLY and CDR2 is FYNNEI. The CDR3 is CASSPQTGPNYGYTF. The DNA for the CDR3 is TGTGCCAGCAGTCCACAGACAGGTCCAAACTATGGCTACACCTTC.

The chain employs TRBV11-3 and TRBJ2-7; 8 nucleotides match TRBD2. Germline V gives CDR1 SGHNT, CDR2 YENEEA. CDR3 length equals 14 residues. Unmatched junction bases numbered 3, after V lost 5 bases and J lost 0 bases. The CDR3 sequence: CASSPGGGSYEQYF. Written as DNA, the CDR3 is TGTGCCAGCAGCCCGGGGGGGGGCTCCTACGAGCAGTACTTC.

The V gene is TRBV6-2 or TRBV6-3, the J gene TRBJ1-2, with TRBD1 as a possible D gene (5 bases). Germline V gives CDR1 MNHEY, CDR2 SVGEGT. This CDR3 contains 14 residues. The germline V and J ends were trimmed by 4 bases and 2 bases, with 11 bases remaining between them. As DNA, the CDR3 is TGTGCCAGCAGTTTGCGGCAGGGCAACTATGGCTACACCTTC. It translates to CASSLRQGNYGYTF.

The chain couples TRBV5-4 to TRBJ2-7; TRBD1 aligns across 8 bases. Germline lookup yields CDR1 SGHNT and CDR2 YYREEE (reference sequence). The junction had 8 bases not matched to a gene; V was cut back by 8 bases and J by 4 bases. This CDR3 is 13 amino acids long. CDR3 amino acids: CASSRQGAYEQYF. The CDR3 region has the DNA TGTGCCAGTTCACGTCAGGGGGCTTACGAGCAGTACTTC.

The CDR3 sequence: CASSVASGTSGNTIYF. CDR3 nucleotide sequence: TGTGCCAGCAGCGTAGCTAGCGGAACCTCTGGAAACACCATATATTTT. The chain carries TRBV9 and TRBJ1-3; the D is unclear. CDR3 length equals 16 residues. V was trimmed by 0 bases and J by 0 bases, leaving 10 bases between them. Germline CDR1 is SGDLS and CDR2 is YYNGEE.

This rearrangement joins TRBV7-9 to TRBJ1-2; TRBD1 might be the D (6 bases). This CDR3 region has 16 residues. The germline V gene encodes CDR1 SEHNR and CDR2 FQNEAQ (reference sequence). The germline V and J ends were trimmed by 0 bases and 5 bases, with 16 bases remaining between them. In DNA, the CDR3 is TGTGCCAGCAGCTTAGCTAGGGCAGGGGCCCATTATGGCTACACCTTC. This codes for CASSLARAGAHYGYTF. Drawing the rest from reference TRBV7-9 and TRBJ1-2, the complete variable domain is DTGVSQNPRHKITKRGQNVTFRCDPISEHNRLYWYRQTLGQGPEFLTYFQNEAQLEKSRLLSDRFSAERPKGSFSTLEIQRTEQGDSAMYLCASSLARAGAHYGYTFGSGTRLTVV.

The genes are TRBV11-2 and TRBJ2-5; 11 nucleotides align to TRBD1. The CDR3 consists of 14 residues. The J segment lost 2 bases and the V segment lost 7 bases, leaving 3 bases of the junction unmatched. The germline CDR1 and CDR2 sequences are SGHAT and FQNNGV. As DNA, the CDR3 is TGTGCCAGCACCGGGACAGGGGGGCAAGAGACCCAGTACTTC. It encodes CASTGTGGQETQYF.

The CDR3 DNA reads as TGTGCCAGCAGTCCCGGGACAGGGAGCTCCTACGAGCAGTACTTC. Translated, it gives CASSPGTGSSYEQYF. The V call is TRBV9, the J call TRBJ2-7; 9 nucleotides line up with TRBD1. Germline V gene lookup returns CDR1 SGDLS and CDR2 YYNGEE. There are 15 residues in the CDR3. V shed 5 bases and J 0 bases; nucleotides not matched to a gene: 6.

This chain connects TRBV14 to TRBJ1-1; D unclear. Trimming took off 5 bases at V and 11 bases at J, with 12 bases between the two ends. This CDR3 is built from 11 residues. Germline V gives CDR1 SGHDN, CDR2 FVKESK. CDR3: CASSSLTAAFF. The CDR3 bases are TGTGCCAGCAGCTCCCTAACTGCGGCTTTCTTT.